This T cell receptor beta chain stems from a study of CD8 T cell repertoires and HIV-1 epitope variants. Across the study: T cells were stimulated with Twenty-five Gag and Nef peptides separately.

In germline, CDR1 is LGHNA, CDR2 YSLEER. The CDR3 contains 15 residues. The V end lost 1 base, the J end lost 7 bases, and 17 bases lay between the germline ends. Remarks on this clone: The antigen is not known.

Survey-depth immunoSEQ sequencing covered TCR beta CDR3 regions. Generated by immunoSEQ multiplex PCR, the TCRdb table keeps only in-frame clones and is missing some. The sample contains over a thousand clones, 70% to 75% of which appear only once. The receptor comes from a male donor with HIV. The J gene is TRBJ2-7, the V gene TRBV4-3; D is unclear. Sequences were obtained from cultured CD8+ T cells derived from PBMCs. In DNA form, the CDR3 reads TGCGCCAGCAGCCAAGGGACGGCGGTTTGGGAAGAGCAGTACTTC. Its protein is CASSQGTAVWEEQYF.